Below, one T cell receptor beta chain is given with its context. This clonotype was observed many times. The clone's antigen remains unknown. Per-base quality was not reported, and no clone a single base away is much larger than it. Measured from the cysteine to the phenylalanine, the CDR3 is 14 residues long. The retained sequence is limited to the CDR3, 42 bases, with the frame set at the first base. Trimming removed 5 bases from V and 2 bases from J; the gene matches leave 9 bases unexplained. CDR1 DFQATT and CDR2 SNEGSKA were looked up in the germline V gene (reference sequence). The entry originates in a study of T cells in Graves' hyperthyroidism and ophthalmopathy (dated by TCRdb to about 2019). Looking at the study overall: Peripheral blood was collected at initial diagnosis, before any treatment. To identify TCR V-J signatures that set the groups apart, the researchers used a discovery cohort of about a hundred patients, made up of roughly 45 with Graves' ophthalmopathy and some 60 with stable Graves' hyperthyroidism. Whether ophthalmopathy could be predicted prospectively was tested in an independent validation cohort made up of roughly 20 hyperthyroidism patients plus 17 patients who later progressed to ophthalmopathy. The approximately 100 discovery patients were divided at random into training and test sets in a 7:3 ratio. Thyroid tissue and blood T-cell repertoires from roughly 6 Graves' hyperthyroidism patients were also compared in the study. Following sampling, methimazole starting at 30 mg daily was given to hyperthyroidism patients, and high-dose intravenous methylprednisolone was given to ophthalmopathy patients. TCR Vbeta CDR3 sequencing of 120 to 150 peripheral blood samples (over 40 ophthalmopathy, approximately 80 hyperthyroidism and some 17 progressor patients) is reported in the paper.

Points the paper makes about the study in general: Most expanded thyroid clonotypes (frequency above 0.001) were also found in blood, which suggests that blood repertoires may mirror thyroid immune responses. In validation, progression to ophthalmopathy was predicted by the model with roughly 71% sensitivity and 72.22% specificity, a median of approximately 6.5 months before onset. Sample size was not statistically predetermined, and blinding of investigators to group allocation was not performed. A model built on a 13 V-J signature distinguished ophthalmopathy from stable hyperthyroidism, reaching roughly 88% sensitivity and approximately 81% specificity in cross-validation and 80%/75% in testing.

TCR beta CDR3 regions were amplified from RNA transcripts. A first-round RT-PCR of the TCR CDR3 used the HTBI primer set with the Qiagen OneStep RT-PCR kit. The libraries were constructed in a second round of multiplex PCR and then size-selected and purified. The libraries were sequenced on an Illumina HiSeq2000 using paired-end 100 bp reads. The original methods were these. SOAPnuke was used to process the raw data, with reads discarded if the reads contained adapters or uncalled bases, had a mean Phred below 15, or lacked an exact constant-primer or identifier match. COPE v1.2.5 was used to merge the high-quality paired reads, and each unique nucleotide sequence was defined as a clonotype. MiTCR v1.1 was used to align clonotypes to the IMGT TRBV, TRBD and TRBJ reference segments. The analysis was restricted to V-J combinations with a frequency above 0.0001, which together covered 99% to 99.2% of the repertoires. A TCS score was defined as the ratio of F50 (clonal expansion) to E x V (chaos), with BLOSUM62-based TCRdist applied between CDR3 peptides within each V-J. Welch's t-statistics and random forest reduced approximately 520 V-J features to 13, which were used in a naive Bayes classifier (R e1071). TCRdb applied fastp at Q25 and MiXCR to the public reads, then kept only in-frame beta chains. Duplicate CDR3 protein sequences are folded into a single record with the most common DNA and genes. The V and J calls and clone size come from TCRdb's table, not from the authors' own analysis. This sample comprises about 530,000 distinct CDR3 sequences, 17% of them detected only once. The ten top clones hold under 20% of the sample.

Moderately to severely active disease, a Clinical Activity Score of at least 3, a NOSPECS grade of at least 4, and a duration under 3 months were present in ophthalmopathy patients. The study excluded patients with uncontrolled infections, other autoimmune diseases, pregnancy or lactation. Diagnoses relied on clinical symptoms, serum thyroxine and TRAb, thyroid ultrasound and orbital computed tomography. PBMCs were isolated from approximately 10 ml of fresh peripheral blood by Ficoll-Paque density gradient centrifugation. Trizol reagent was used to extract total RNA, and RNA quality was then checked on an Agilent 2100 Bioanalyzer.

The V and J segments used are TRBV20-1 and TRBJ2-7; TRBD1 aligns with 7 central bases. The receptor's source is a woman between 18 and 29 years old with Graves' ophthalmopathy. The source material was blood. The base sequence is TGCAGTGCTCGCGCCGGGACAGACCCCTACGAGCAGTACTTC. The encoded protein is CSARAGTDPYEQYF.